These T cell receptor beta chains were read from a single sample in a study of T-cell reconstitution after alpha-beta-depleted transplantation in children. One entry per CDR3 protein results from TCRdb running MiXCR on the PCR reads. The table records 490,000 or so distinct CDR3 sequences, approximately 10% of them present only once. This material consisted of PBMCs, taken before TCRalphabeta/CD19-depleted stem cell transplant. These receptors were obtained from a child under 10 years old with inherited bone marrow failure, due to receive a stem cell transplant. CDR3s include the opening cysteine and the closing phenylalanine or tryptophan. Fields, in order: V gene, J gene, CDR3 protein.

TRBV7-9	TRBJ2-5	CASSVGQETQYF
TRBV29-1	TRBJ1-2	CSVGPAGAGGYTF
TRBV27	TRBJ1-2	CASSFGIWDYGYTF
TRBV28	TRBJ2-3	CASSSHPPSGSTDTQYF
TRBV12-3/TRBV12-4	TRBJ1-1	CASSLGGERLAFF
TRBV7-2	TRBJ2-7	CASSTRTSSLRGYEQYF
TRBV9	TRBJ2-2	CASSPWGGELFF
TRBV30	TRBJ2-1	CAWSGLAGVSYNEQFF
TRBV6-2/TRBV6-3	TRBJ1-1	CASSYFQTSNTEAFF
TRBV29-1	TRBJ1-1	CSVAYTEAFF
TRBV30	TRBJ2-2	CAWSSQGANGELFF
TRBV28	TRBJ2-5	CASSLAGDSQETQYF
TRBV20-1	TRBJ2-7	CSARDASEKEQYF
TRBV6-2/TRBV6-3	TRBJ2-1	CASSLAGGPHEQFF
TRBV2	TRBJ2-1	CASSGLGSSYNEQFF
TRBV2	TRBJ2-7	CASSEVPYEQYF
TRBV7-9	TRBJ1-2	CASSLPSGNYGYTF
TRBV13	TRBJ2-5	CASSPRLKQETQYF
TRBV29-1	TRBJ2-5	CSVGEVAGGPGETQYF
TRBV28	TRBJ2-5	CASSPGWTGLRETQYF
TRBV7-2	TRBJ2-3	CASSPVAGHTDTQYF
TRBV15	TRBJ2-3	CATSRGDNTDTQYF
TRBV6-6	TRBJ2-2	CASRIRDTGELFF
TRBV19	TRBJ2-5	CASSINRWQETQYF
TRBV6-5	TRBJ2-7	CASRAGGEQYF
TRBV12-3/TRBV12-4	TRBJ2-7	CASTTWTGPSYEQYF
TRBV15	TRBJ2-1	CATSLTSGDEQFF
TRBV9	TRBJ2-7	CASSVGTLPGGPHEQYF
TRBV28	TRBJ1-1	CASTQDNTEAFF
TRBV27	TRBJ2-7	CASSQRQGYEQYF
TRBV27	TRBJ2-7	CASSLMGSPYEQYF
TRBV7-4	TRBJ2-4	CASSSAPGGAKNIQYF